A selection of T cell receptor beta chains follows, all from one sample in a study of T-cell memory formation after mild COVID-19. TCRdb redid the calling of the 5' RACE reads with MiXCR, one entry per CDR3 protein. Among approximately 260,000 distinct CDR3 sequences, about a sixth were seen once, and the ten largest hold 3% to 4.5%. Sequencing input: PBMCs or a T cell subset sorted from them (not recorded which). The receptors here all came from a man younger than 30 who had mild COVID-19 (a few samples of this study predate the infection). Cell type and time point are not known. CDR3s leave out the opening cysteine and the closing phenylalanine or tryptophan. Each record gives: V gene, J gene, D gene, CDR3 protein. D genes are given only for firm matches.

>TRBV5-1|TRBJ1-2|TRBD1
ASSIGQAFDGYT
>TRBV5-1|TRBJ2-3|.
ASSFSTTSTDTQY
>TRBV25-1|TRBJ2-3|TRBD2
ASSEAGGDTQY
>TRBV29-1|TRBJ1-2|.
SVPTDVTGYT
>TRBV7-2|TRBJ2-5|TRBD1
ASRTTGAAQTQY
>TRBV4-3|TRBJ1-6|.
ASSQAGGSPLH
>TRBV5-1|TRBJ1-1|.
ASSLVGEAF
>TRBV6-5|TRBJ1-5|.
ASSPSPSQPQH
>TRBV7-2|TRBJ2-7|TRBD1
ASSPTGGSSYEQY
>TRBV19|TRBJ1-1|TRBD1
ASKMDRGGTEAF
>TRBV7-9|TRBJ2-7|TRBD1
ASSSARTGGYEQY
>TRBV4-1|TRBJ1-3|.
ASSQGHSGNTIY
>TRBV2|TRBJ2-4|.
ASSFNRGIQY
>TRBV3-1|TRBJ1-5|TRBD1
ASSRGTGFGNQPQH
>TRBV7-9|TRBJ1-6|.
ASSWDNDNSPLH
>TRBV19|TRBJ1-1|TRBD1
ASRGGTGGPNTEAF
>TRBV4-3|TRBJ2-3|.
ASKLTGATDTQY
>TRBV2|TRBJ2-5|.
ASSEERGLMGKTQY
>TRBV15|TRBJ2-1|TRBD2
ATSRGLAGANEQF
>TRBV5-4|TRBJ2-5|TRBD2
ASSLGLAGGWETQY
>TRBV20-1|TRBJ2-3|.
SASPTGVGPDTQY
>TRBV19|TRBJ1-5|TRBD1
ASTNWETGWLGGYQPQH
>TRBV20-1|TRBJ2-2|TRBD2
SATSGTNTGELF
>TRBV4-3|TRBJ1-1|.
ASREAF
>TRBV24-1|TRBJ2-2|.
ATSDPRGPSTGELF
>TRBV6-2/TRBV6-3|TRBJ2-5|TRBD1
ASSYLDRMGQETQY